These 30 T cell receptor beta chains share one sample of origin, sequenced in a study of T cell responses to AZD1222 COVID-19 vaccine. TCRdb's copy holds only in-frame clones and misses some; the assay was immunoSEQ multiplex PCR. The data contain 100,000 to 120,000 clones, about four fifths of them singletons. The sample in question was peripheral blood, obtained on day 0 of AZD1222 vaccination. Receptors originate from an adult in good health.

This clone was counted a few times. V gene TRBV9 combines with J gene TRBJ1-1; D call uncertain. The CDR3 contains 14 residues. Germline lookup yields CDR1 SGDLS and CDR2 YYNGEE. Trimming removed 0 bases from V and 7 bases from J, with 13 bases in between. The DNA of the CDR3 is TGTGCCAGCAGCGTAGTGGCGGACTTGAGTGAAGCTTTCTTT. This sequence encodes CASSVVADLSEAFF. The variable domain in full, completed from reference TRBV9 and TRBJ1-1, reads DSGVTQTPKHLITATGQRVTLRCSPRSGDLSVYWYQQSLDQGLQFLIQYYNGEERAKGNILERFSAQQFPDLHSELNLSSLELGDSALYFCASSVVADLSEAFFGQGTRLTVV.

This chain connects TRBV7-9 to TRBJ1-5; the D is unclear. The CDR3 extends over 18 amino acids. Trimming cost V 5 bases and J 2 bases, with 22 bases left between them. Germline CDR1 reads SEHNR; CDR2 reads FQNEAQ (reference sequence). Here the CDR3 reads CASSPGEGYDIGNQPQHF. The CDR3 DNA sequence: TGTGCCAGCAGCCCCGGAGAGGGCTACGACATCGGCAATCAGCCCCAGCATTTT.

The chain couples TRBV19 to TRBJ2-5, with TRBD2 identical over 8 bases. The trim removed 9 bases at V and 5 bases at J, leaving 8 bases unmatched. The CDR3 sequence is 13 residues long. Germline assignment: CDR1 LNHDA and CDR2 SQIVND (reference sequence). The DNA for the CDR3 is TGTGCCAGCGAGCGGGGGCGAGGGGAGACCCAGTACTTC. Translated: CASERGRGETQYF.

The chain has TRBV5-1 and TRBJ1-3; the match to TRBD1 covers 7 bases. Germline V gene lookup returns CDR1 SGHRS and CDR2 YFSETQ. J was trimmed by 4 bases and V by 4 bases; bases with no gene match: 8. The CDR3 totals 15 residues. CDR3 in DNA: TGCGCCAGCAGCCCAACCAGGGGGACAGGAAACACCATATATTTT. It codes for CASSPTRGTGNTIYF.

The chain carries TRBV5-1 and TRBJ1-4; no clear D gene. Germline assignment: CDR1 SGHRS and CDR2 YFSETQ. This CDR3 region has 13 residues. Deletions cut 0 bases from V and 8 bases from J, with 8 bases between. CDR3 in DNA: TGCGCCAGCAGCTTGGTAGGAGGGGAAAAACTGTTTTTT. Residues: CASSLVGGEKLFF. The full variable domain, its missing parts supplied by reference TRBV5-1 and TRBJ1-4, is KAGVTQTPRYLIKTRGQQVTLSCSPISGHRSVSWYQQTPGQGLQFLFEYFSETQRNKGNFPGRFSGRQFSNSRSEMNVSTLELGDSALYLCASSLVGGEKLFFGSGTQLSVL.

The rearrangement joins TRBV5-6 to TRBJ1-4; possible D gene TRBD1, 6 bases. Per germline, CDR1 SGHDT and CDR2 YYEEEE. The CDR3 has 15 amino acids. Trimming pared 2 bases from V and 6 bases from J, leaving 14 bases between. CDR3 nucleotides: TGTGCCAGCAGCTTAAACAGGGAATGGGATGAAAAACTGTTTTTT. It yields the protein CASSLNREWDEKLFF.

The chain employs TRBV27 and TRBJ1-1; D possibly corresponds to TRBD1 (6 bases). V lost 3 bases and J 3 bases, leaving 8 bases between the germline ends. Germline CDR1 reads MNHEY; CDR2 reads SMNVEV (reference sequence). The CDR3 consists of 13 residues. As DNA, the CDR3 is TGTGCCAGCAGTTTTTCAGGGGACACTGAAGCTTTCTTT. Translating it yields CASSFSGDTEAFF.

The J gene is TRBJ1-1, the V gene TRBV28; D is unclear. Trimming cost V 9 bases and J 6 bases, with 17 bases left between them. The germline V gene encodes CDR1 MDHEN and CDR2 SYDVKM. The CDR3 has 13 residues. CDR3 loop: CASAGFLSAEAFF. CDR3 coding DNA: TGTGCCAGTGCGGGGTTCCTTTCCGCTGAAGCTTTCTTT. Variable domain in full (rest from reference TRBV28 and TRBJ1-1): DVKVTQSSRYLVKRTGEKVFLECVQDMDHENMFWYRQDPGLGLRLIYFSYDVKMKEKGDIPEGYSVSREKKERFSLILESASTNQTSMYLCASAGFLSAEAFFGQGTRLTVV.

This chain connects TRBV14 to TRBJ2-3; a weak D match, TRBD1 (6 bases). Germline assignment: CDR1 SGHDN and CDR2 FVKESK. Deletions cut 3 bases from V and 4 bases from J, with 14 bases between. This CDR3 has 15 amino acids. Here the CDR3 DNA reads TGTGCCAGCAGCCAGCAGGGGACCGGTTCAGATACGCAGTATTTT. Its translation: CASSQQGTGSDTQYF.

This clone appeared many times. The chain links TRBV5-5 to TRBJ1-3; D is unclear. Germline CDR1 SGHKS, CDR2 YYEKEE (reference sequence). V gave up 4 bases and J gave up 0 bases, with 20 bases separating them. The CDR3 is 18 residues long. CDR3 loop: CASSLGWVGRNSGNTIYF. The CDR3 DNA follows: TGTGCCAGCAGCCTGGGATGGGTGGGCCGGAACTCTGGAAACACCATATATTTT.

A single count supports this clone. This rearrangement joins TRBV7-9 to TRBJ2-3; D ambiguous. With 4 bases removed from V and 6 bases from J, the gap between germline ends came to 8 bases. The CDR3 is 12 amino acids. The V gene's germline CDR1 is SEHNR and CDR2 FQNEAQ (reference sequence). CDR3 residues: CASSSLLDTQYF. As DNA, the CDR3 is TGTGCCAGCAGCTCCCTGTTGGATACGCAGTATTTT.

About this clone itself: Other nucleotide sequences from this sample produce the same CDR3. The chain carries TRBV5-1 and TRBJ2-5; D remains ambiguous. This CDR3 contains 12 residues. CDR1 and CDR2 from the germline V gene are SGHRS and YFSETQ. With 0 bases removed from V and 0 bases from J, the gap between germline ends came to 0 bases. For the CDR3, the DNA is TGCGCCAGCAGCTTGGACCAAGAGACCCAGTACTTC. Encoded protein: CASSLDQETQYF.

The genes are TRBV11-2 and TRBJ2-7; the D gene is possibly TRBD1 (6 bases). CDR3 size: 16 residues. The V and J ends lost 5 bases and 3 bases respectively, with 20 bases between them. The germline gives CDR1 SGHAT, CDR2 FQNNGV. The CDR3 sequence: CASSPNRDTRYYEQYF. CDR3 sequence (DNA): TGTGCCAGCAGCCCAAACCGGGACACGAGGTACTACGAGCAGTACTTC.

J is TRBJ2-7 and V is TRBV19; tentatively, D is TRBD1 (5 bases). CDR3 size: 13 residues. CDR1 is LNHDA, CDR2 SQIVND, per germline (reference sequence). Trimming shortened V by 10 bases and J by 2 bases, and 15 bases separated the two germline ends. This chain's CDR3 is CATSKGQAYEQYF. The CDR3, as DNA: TGTGCCACCTCGAAGGGGCAGGCCTACGAGCAGTACTTC.

The chain carries TRBV2 and TRBJ1-1, with unresolved D. Germline assignment: CDR1 SNHLY and CDR2 FYNNEI. V was shortened by 4 bases and J by 1 base, with 7 bases between the two germline ends. The CDR3 runs 13 residues. CDR3 region: CASSVWGNTEAFF. The CDR3 DNA reads TGTGCCAGCAGTGTATGGGGGAACACTGAAGCTTTCTTT.

The chain links TRBV5-5 to TRBJ2-5; D not certain. Germline V gene sequence: CDR1 SGHKS, CDR2 YYEKEE (reference sequence). Trimming pared 0 bases from V and 5 bases from J, leaving 8 bases between. The CDR3 is made up of 13 amino acids. CDR3 region: CASSLEPEETQYF. CDR3 DNA sequence: TGTGCCAGCAGCTTGGAGCCGGAGGAGACCCAGTACTTC.

This clone was observed a handful of times. This chain uses TRBV6-5 with TRBJ2-7; 8 nucleotides line up with TRBD2. Losses at the gene ends were 2 bases for V and 2 bases for J; bases not matched to a gene: 2. Per the germline V gene, CDR1 is MNHEY and CDR2 is SVGAGI. This CDR3 has 14 residues. For the CDR3, the DNA is TGTGCCAGCAGTTACGGCGGGGGGACCTACGAGCAGTACTTC. It yields the protein CASSYGGGTYEQYF.

This clone has just one count. The J gene is TRBJ2-3, the V gene TRBV24-1; 13 nucleotides match TRBD2. With 0 bases clipped from V and 2 bases from J, the junction kept 4 bases outside the gene matches. The CDR3 sequence is 18 residues long. Germline CDR1 and CDR2: KGHDR and SFDVKD. The CDR3, as DNA: TGTGCCACCAGTGATTTGCGGACTAGCGGGGGAAACACAGATACGCAGTATTTT. Translation: CATSDLRTSGGNTDTQYF.

DNA of the CDR3: TGTGCCAGCAGCTTGGTGGCAGGGTCTAACTATGGCTACACCTTC. This sequence encodes CASSLVAGSNYGYTF. The chain has TRBV5-4 and TRBJ1-2; D might be TRBD1 (5 bases). Germline CDR1 and CDR2: SGHNT and YYREEE (reference sequence). CDR3 size: 15 residues. V gave up 0 bases and J gave up 0 bases, with 9 bases separating them.

The rearrangement joins TRBV5-4 to TRBJ2-3, with 8 bases matching TRBD1. This CDR3 has 13 residues. Germline V gene lookup returns CDR1 SGHNT and CDR2 YYREEE (reference sequence). V was clipped by 3 bases and J by 8 bases; unmatched bases: 5. Written as DNA, the CDR3 is TGTGCCAGCAGCTCCGGGACAGGCAGTACGCAGTATTTT. It encodes CASSSGTGSTQYF.

This clone showed up just once. The chain is built from TRBV7-9 and TRBJ2-5; 14 bases match TRBD2. The germline V gene encodes CDR1 SEHNR and CDR2 FQNEAQ (reference sequence). The junction had 14 bases not matched to a gene; V was cut back by 6 bases and J by 2 bases. This CDR3 spans 19 amino acids. This chain's CDR3 is CASSYGLAGGRFEQETQYF. CDR3 coding DNA: TGTGCCAGCAGTTACGGACTAGCGGGGGGTCGCTTCGAGCAAGAGACCCAGTACTTC.

This clone was found a few times. This chain connects TRBV4-1 to TRBJ1-4, with D possibly being TRBD1 (6 bases). V was clipped by 4 bases and J by 0 bases, with 12 bases between them. From germline, CDR1 is MGHRA and CDR2 YSYEKL. CDR3 length equals 16 residues. CDR3 protein: CASSRYRDSTNEKLFF. CDR3 DNA sequence: TGCGCCAGCAGCCGGTACAGGGACTCAACTAATGAAAAACTGTTTTTT.

This chain joins TRBV7-3 and TRBJ2-2, with D perhaps given as TRBD1 or TRBD2 (5 bases each). The ends were cut back, 4 bases at V and 2 bases at J, with 14 bases in the middle. The CDR3 has 16 residues. CDR1 SGHTA and CDR2 FQGTGA come from the germline V gene. The CDR3 nucleotides read TGTGCCAGCAGCTCCGGAAGGGACGGAAACACCGGGGAGCTGTTTTTT. Its translation is CASSSGRDGNTGELFF.

The chain has TRBV6-5 and TRBJ2-1, with D possibly matching TRBD2 (6 bases). CDR3 length: 14 residues. The V gene lost 2 bases and the J gene lost 8 bases, with 13 bases spanning the gap. Germline V gene data show CDR1 as MNHEY and CDR2 as SVGAGI. This CDR3 reads CASSYGGFIDEQFF. The CDR3 bases are TGTGCCAGCAGTTACGGAGGGTTTATCGATGAGCAGTTCTTC.

This clone turned up a few times. The chain couples TRBV7-2 to TRBJ1-1; D unresolved. V was pared by 2 bases and J by 2 bases, with 3 bases between. This CDR3 is built from 12 residues. Germline V gene sequence: CDR1 SGHTA, CDR2 FQGNSA. CDR3 residues: CASSLTNTEAFF. The CDR3 nucleotides are TGTGCCAGCAGCTTAACTAACACTGAAGCTTTCTTT. The full variable domain, in which reference TRBV7-2 and TRBJ1-1 provide the parts outside the CDR3, is GAGVSQSPSNKVTEKGKDVELRCDPISGHTALYWYRQSLGQGLEFLIYFQGNSAPDKSGLPSDRFSAERTGGSVSTLTIQRTQQEDSAVYLCASSLTNTEAFFGQGTRLTVV.

The chain carries TRBV10-3 and TRBJ1-2, with D uncertain. Deletions cut 0 bases from V and 4 bases from J, with 15 bases between. This CDR3 region has 16 residues. The germline gives CDR1 ENHRY, CDR2 SYGVKD. Here the CDR3 reads CAISESNRGVTYGYTF. In DNA form, the CDR3 reads TGTGCCATCAGTGAGTCCAACCGCGGGGTCACCTATGGCTACACCTTC.

This sequence joins TRBV18 and TRBJ2-2; the D gene is possibly TRBD2 (5 bases). Trimming stripped 0 bases from V and 5 bases from J, with 13 bases between. The CDR3 length is 16 residues. Germline CDR1 is KGHSH and CDR2 is LQKENI. The DNA for the CDR3 is TGTGCCAGCTCACCACCAGGGTTAGCGCAGACCGGGGAGCTGTTTTTT. Translating it yields CASSPPGLAQTGELFF.

The chain employs TRBV19 and TRBJ1-6; TRBD1 agrees at 9 bases. V was pared by 9 bases and J by 5 bases, with 11 bases of the junction left unmatched. The CDR3 length is 16 residues. Germline lookup yields CDR1 LNHDA and CDR2 SQIVND (reference sequence). The DNA of the CDR3 is TGTGCCAGCACATTTACGTGGGACAGGGATAATTCACCCCTCCACTTT. This translates into CASTFTWDRDNSPLHF.

This clone was counted once. The CDR3 spells CASSYDRGYEQYF. The CDR3 DNA reads as TGTGCCAGCAGCTACGACAGGGGGTACGAGCAGTACTTC. The chain links TRBV27 to TRBJ2-7, with 9 bases lining up with TRBD1. This CDR3 contains 13 residues. CDR1 and CDR2 (germline): MNHEY, SMNVEV (reference sequence). Unmatched junction bases numbered 4, after V lost 6 bases and J lost 4 bases.

The chain uses TRBV7-2 and TRBJ1-2; a weak D match, TRBD1 (6 bases). From germline, CDR1 is SGHTA and CDR2 FQGNSA. V lost 5 bases and J 4 bases, leaving 11 bases between the germline ends. The CDR3 is 13 residues long. This CDR3 reads CASSRGGSYGYTF. The DNA of the CDR3 is TGTGCCAGCAGCCGAGGGGGAAGCTATGGCTACACCTTC. The full variable domain, its missing parts supplied by reference TRBV7-2 and TRBJ1-2, is GAGVSQSPSNKVTEKGKDVELRCDPISGHTALYWYRQSLGQGLEFLIYFQGNSAPDKSGLPSDRFSAERTGGSVSTLTIQRTQQEDSAVYLCASSRGGSYGYTFGSGTRLTVV.